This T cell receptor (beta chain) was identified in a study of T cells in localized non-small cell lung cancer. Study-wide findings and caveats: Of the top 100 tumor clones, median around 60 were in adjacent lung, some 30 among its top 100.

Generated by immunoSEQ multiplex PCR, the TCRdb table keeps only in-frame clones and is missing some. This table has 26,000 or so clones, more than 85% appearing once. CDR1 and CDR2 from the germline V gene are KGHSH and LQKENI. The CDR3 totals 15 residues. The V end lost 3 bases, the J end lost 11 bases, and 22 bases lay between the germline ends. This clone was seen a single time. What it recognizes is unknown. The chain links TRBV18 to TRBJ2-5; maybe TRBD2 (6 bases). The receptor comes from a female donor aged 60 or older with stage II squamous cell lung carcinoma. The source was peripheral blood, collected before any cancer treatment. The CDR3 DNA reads TGTGCCAGCTCACCTGGGTCAGGGACTGAGAATGAGCAGTACTTC. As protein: CASSPGSGTENEQYF.